The next 12 T cell receptor beta chains were all read from a single sample in a study of blood T cell repertoires in COVID-19. Here immunoSEQ multiplex PCR was the method, and the copy in TCRdb shows in-frame clones only, minus some. Of around 180,000 clones listed, more than 75% are singletons. The sequenced sample was peripheral blood. The receptors come from a person aged 70 to 79 with COVID-19, enrolled during active disease.

This clone turned up a few times. V usage is TRBV7-8 and J usage is TRBJ1-3; no definite D call. The germline CDR1 and CDR2 sequences are SGHVS and FQNEAQ. The CDR3 covers 15 residues. Trimming stripped 5 bases from V and 0 bases from J, with 11 bases between. The CDR3 DNA reads TGTGCCAGCAGCCACCGTCGCGTCTCTGGAAACACCATATATTTT. It is translated as CASSHRRVSGNTIYF.

CDR3 bases: TGTGCCAGCAGCCCTCCGCAGGCGGGGGGCACTGAAGCTTTCTTT. The encoded protein is CASSPPQAGGTEAFF. This chain links TRBV14 with TRBJ1-1; a weak D match, TRBD1 (5 bases). The CDR3 is made up of 15 amino acids. Germline V gene sequence: CDR1 SGHDN, CDR2 FVKESK. V was shortened by 4 bases and J by 4 bases, with 16 bases between the two germline ends.

The chain recombines TRBV19 with TRBJ1-1, with TRBD1 matching over 10 bases. J gave up 5 bases and V 6 bases, and 12 bases lay outside the gene matches. Germline CDR1 is LNHDA and CDR2 is SQIVND (reference sequence). The CDR3 extends over 16 amino acids. The CDR3 sequence: CASRDGQTGGHTEAFF. The CDR3 nucleotides read TGTGCCAGTAGGGATGGACAGACAGGGGGCCATACTGAAGCTTTCTTT.

V is TRBV11-2 and J is TRBJ1-3, with D hard to call. This CDR3 comprises 14 residues. Germline CDR1 is SGHAT and CDR2 is FQNNGV. V lost 1 base and J lost 4, with 8 bases in between. The CDR3 DNA reads as TGTGCCAGCAGCTTAGGCTTTACAGGAAACACCATATATTTT. Protein sequence: CASSLGFTGNTIYF.

V usage is TRBV19 and J usage is TRBJ1-3, with 8 positions matching TRBD1. This CDR3 has 13 residues. Germline values: CDR1 LNHDA, CDR2 SQIVND (reference sequence). The CDR3 DNA sequence: TGTGGTTCCTCAGGGGGCTTAGGAAACACCATATATTTT. Encoded protein: CGSSGGLGNTIYF.

The rearrangement joins TRBV27 to TRBJ1-6, with 12 positions matching TRBD1. The germline CDR1 and CDR2 sequences are MNHEY and SMNVEV (reference sequence). The V and J ends lost 2 bases and 8 bases, in that order; junction bases with no gene match: 4. This CDR3 is 16 amino acids long. CDR3 sequence (DNA): TGTGCCAGCAGTTTAGGGACAGGGGGCAGGTATTCACCCCTCCACTTT. Translated: CASSLGTGGRYSPLHF.

This clone was seen just once. The DNA for the CDR3 is TGCGCCAGCAGCTGGGGACAGGGGCAAGAGACCCAGTACTTC. Translated: CASSWGQGQETQYF. The rearrangement joins TRBV5-1 to TRBJ2-5, with TRBD1 matching 10 bases. Unmatched junction bases numbered 1, after V lost 3 bases and J lost 2 bases. The length of the CDR3 is 14 residues. Germline lookup yields CDR1 SGHRS and CDR2 YFSETQ. The whole variable domain, remainder taken from reference TRBV5-1 and TRBJ2-5, is KAGVTQTPRYLIKTRGQQVTLSCSPISGHRSVSWYQQTPGQGLQFLFEYFSETQRNKGNFPGRFSGRQFSNSRSEMNVSTLELGDSALYLCASSWGQGQETQYFGPGTRLLVL.

This clone was recorded only once. The V gene is TRBV27, the J gene TRBJ2-1, with 10 bases lining up with TRBD1. J was trimmed by 3 bases and V by 0 bases; bases with no gene match: 2. The CDR3 is 16 residues long. Looked up from germline, CDR1 is MNHEY and CDR2 is SMNVEV (reference sequence). The CDR3 bases are TGTGCCAGCAGTTTATCGTGGGACAGGGGCTACAATGAGCAGTTCTTC. Translated: CASSLSWDRGYNEQFF.

This chain joins TRBV28 and TRBJ1-6; tentatively, D is TRBD1 (6 bases). Germline V gene lookup returns CDR1 MDHEN and CDR2 SYDVKM. The V and J ends lost 7 bases and 9 bases respectively, with 19 bases between them. The CDR3 has 15 residues. CDR3 region: CASTQGGAVGSPLHF. CDR3 coding DNA: TGTGCCAGCACCCAAGGGGGGGCAGTCGGTTCACCCCTCCACTTT.

The rearrangement links TRBV6-1 to TRBJ2-7; maybe TRBD2 (5 bases). Germline V lookup: CDR1 MNHNS, CDR2 SASEGT. The V end was cut by 3 bases, the J end by 2 bases, with 17 bases between. This CDR3 has 16 residues. The CDR3 reads CASSDRPRTATYEQYF. CDR3 nucleotide sequence: TGTGCCAGCAGTGATAGGCCCCGGACTGCAACCTACGAGCAGTACTTC.

This clone was found a few times. V is TRBV19 and J is TRBJ2-7, with a possible D match to TRBD2 (5 bases). The germline V and J ends were trimmed by 9 bases and 3 bases, with 15 bases remaining between them. The CDR3 is 13 residues long. CDR1 is LNHDA and CDR2 is SQIVND in the germline V gene (reference sequence). CDR3 nucleotides: TGTGCCAGCAAACCCGAGGGCGGCTACGAGCAGTACTTC. Encoded protein: CASKPEGGYEQYF.

A single count supports this clone. The rearrangement joins TRBV11-2 to TRBJ2-1; TRBD1 matches at 11 bases. The germline gives CDR1 SGHAT, CDR2 FQNNGV. The CDR3 covers 19 residues. Trimming cost V 5 bases and J 1 base; bases outside gene matches: 13. The CDR3 sequence is CASSLGTGGNRVSYNEQFF. DNA of the CDR3: TGTGCCAGCAGCCTTGGGACAGGGGGAAATCGGGTTTCCTACAATGAGCAGTTCTTC. Full variable domain (outside the CDR3, taken from reference TRBV11-2 and TRBJ2-1): EAGVAQSPRYKIIEKRQSVAFWCNPISGHATLYWYQQILGQGPKLLIQFQNNGVVDDSQLPKDRFSAERLKGVDSTLKIQPAKLEDSAVYLCASSLGTGGNRVSYNEQFFGPGTRLTVL.